This is a list of T cell receptor beta chains from one sample in a study of CD8+ T cells in alopecia areata. Here immunoSEQ multiplex PCR was the method, and the copy in TCRdb shows in-frame clones only, minus some. The table records about 200,000 clones, roughly two fifths of them present only once. The sample here was CD4+ T cells sorted from blood, taken at roughly week 30, from a patient treated with tofacitinib. All receptors come from a human donor with alopecia areata. The CDR3 runs from the conserved cysteine through the conserved F or W. The order of the fields is J gene, D gene, clone size, V gene, CDR3 protein, CDR3 DNA. D genes are given only for firm matches. The listing skips clone size in some rows; elsewhere it reads once, few, many or a size class.

TRBJ2-7,TRBD2,.,TRBV10-2,CASSWTGGEQYF,TGCGCCAGCAGTTGGACGGGAGGGGAGCAGTACTTC
TRBJ2-1,TRBD2,.,TRBV25-1,CASSATGLAGNEQFF,TGTGCCAGCAGTGCAACGGGACTAGCGGGCAATGAGCAGTTCTTC
TRBJ2-1,.,few,TRBV29-1,CSVVPESGYNEQFF,TGCAGCGTCGTGCCGGAGAGTGGATACAATGAGCAGTTCTTC
TRBJ1-2,.,few,TRBV6-5,CASRTPGAHGYTF,TGTGCCAGCAGGACCCCCGGGGCTCACGGCTACACCTTC
TRBJ1-6,.,.,TRBV30,CAWSVQAGSPLHF,TGTGCCTGGAGTGTACAGGCGGGTTCACCCCTCCACTTT
TRBJ2-3,.,.,TRBV29-1,CSVAPQGTDTQYF,TGCAGCGTTGCCCCCCAGGGCACAGATACGCAGTATTTT
TRBJ2-1,TRBD2,few,TRBV29-1,CSVNLRLANNEQFF,TGCAGCGTGAACCTCAGACTAGCGAACAATGAGCAGTTCTTC
TRBJ2-2,TRBD2,.,TRBV7-3,CASSLGLAGVSGELFF,TGTGCCAGCAGCTTAGGACTAGCGGGAGTTTCCGGGGAGCTGTTTTTT
TRBJ2-2,.,.,TRBV2,CASMPVSANTGELFF,TGTGCCAGCATGCCAGTTTCGGCGAACACCGGGGAGCTGTTTTTT
TRBJ1-2,TRBD1,.,TRBV28,CASSLLSGQNYGYTF,TGTGCCAGCAGTTTACTCTCGGGACAGAACTATGGCTACACCTTC
TRBJ2-2,.,few,TRBV7-3,CASSLRPFTGELFF,TGTGCCAGCAGCTTAAGGCCTTTCACCGGGGAGCTGTTTTTT
TRBJ2-7,TRBD2,.,TRBV5-1,CASSPGLAGAKEQYF,TGCGCCAGCAGCCCGGGACTAGCGGGAGCCAAGGAGCAGTACTTC
TRBJ2-7,.,.,TRBV29-1,CSVGGGEQYF,TGCAGCGTTGGGGGAGGAGAGCAGTACTTC
TRBJ2-2,TRBD2,.,TRBV11-2,CASSLVREGELFF,TGTGCCAGCAGCTTAGTGCGGGAGGGGGAGCTGTTTTTT
TRBJ2-1,.,.,TRBV25-1,CASSAGGGGNPEQFF,TGTGCCAGCAGTGCAGGGGGCGGGGGTAATCCTGAGCAGTTCTTC
TRBJ2-2,.,few,TRBV27,CASSLQWDTGELFF,TGTGCCAGCAGTTTGCAGTGGGACACCGGGGAGCTGTTTTTT
TRBJ1-5,.,.,TRBV30,CAWSVGRNQPQHF,TGTGCCTGGAGTGTGGGGCGGAATCAGCCCCAGCATTTT
TRBJ2-2,TRBD2,.,TRBV30,CAWSPSGRAVSPGELFF,TGTGCCTGGAGCCCTAGCGGGAGGGCCGTTTCTCCCGGGGAGCTGTTTTTT
TRBJ1-4,.,few,TRBV7-9,CASSGGSTRGTNEKLFF,TGTGCCAGCAGCGGAGGTTCAACTCGAGGAACTAATGAAAAACTGTTTTTT
TRBJ1-1,.,few,TRBV30,CAWSVPGRGTNTEAFF,TGTGCCTGGAGTGTACCAGGGAGGGGGACAAACACTGAAGCTTTCTTT
TRBJ2-1,TRBD2,.,TRBV19,CASSIVYVTGTSHHNEQFF,TGTGCCAGTAGTATAGTCTATGTTACCGGGACTAGCCACCACAATGAGCAGTTCTTC
TRBJ1-5,.,few,TRBV19,CASSIADSQTQHF,TGTGCCAGTAGTATAGCGGACAGTCAAACCCAGCATTTT
TRBJ1-2,TRBD1,once,TRBV27,CASSLSWTGGYGYTF,TGTGCCAGCAGTTTATCCTGGACAGGGGGGTATGGCTACACCTTC
TRBJ2-7,.,.,TRBV4-1,CASSQPTRTYEQYF,TGCGCCAGCAGCCAACCCACCCGGACCTACGAGCAGTACTTC
TRBJ2-6,.,.,TRBV9,CASSPQTALSGANVLTF,TGTGCCAGCAGCCCCCAGACAGCCCTCTCTGGGGCCAACGTCCTGACTTTC
TRBJ2-3,.,.,TRBV30,CAWSVRADTQYF,TGTGCCTGGAGTGTACGAGCAGATACGCAGTATTTT
TRBJ2-3,TRBD2,.,TRBV7-9,CASSLGAGEADTQYF,TGTGCCAGCAGCTTAGGTGCGGGAGAAGCGGATACGCAGTATTTT
TRBJ2-1,TRBD2,.,TRBV9,CASSVAGGKSQFF,TGTGCCAGCAGCGTAGCGGGGGGTAAATCCCAGTTCTTC
TRBJ1-4,.,few,TRBV19,CASSIRRTVEKLFF,TGTGCCAGTAGTATCCGTCGGACGGTTGAAAAACTGTTTTTT
TRBJ2-7,.,.,TRBV6-5,CASSYIRGGEQYF,TGTGCCAGCAGTTACATTAGGGGCGGCGAGCAGTACTTC
TRBJ1-4,TRBD1,.,TRBV27,CASSFLQGVANEKLFF,TGTGCCAGCAGTTTCTTACAGGGGGTTGCTAATGAAAAACTGTTTTTT
TRBJ1-5,.,.,TRBV29-1,CSVGMRKQPQHF,TGCAGCGTTGGAATGAGGAAACAGCCCCAGCATTTT
TRBJ2-1,.,.,TRBV30,CAWTTGGPIFSYNEQFF,TGTGCCTGGACCACGGGCGGTCCGATTTTTTCCTACAATGAGCAGTTCTTC
TRBJ2-7,.,.,TRBV4-1,CASSQHGLDEQYF,TGCGCCAGCAGCCAACATGGTCTCGACGAGCAGTACTTC
TRBJ2-1,.,.,TRBV5-1,CASSQTGYNEQFF,TGCGCCAGCAGCCAAACAGGGTACAATGAGCAGTTCTTC
TRBJ1-4,.,.,TRBV6-5,CASSYPTGVREKLFF,TGTGCCAGCAGTTACCCGACCGGGGTTCGGGAAAAACTGTTTTTT
TRBJ2-7,.,.,TRBV5-1,CASSLAGTSYEQYF,TGCGCCAGCAGCTTGGCGGGTACGAGCTACGAGCAGTACTTC
TRBJ2-3,.,.,TRBV2,CASSPAGATDTQYF,TGTGCCAGCAGCCCAGCGGGTGCCACAGATACGCAGTATTTT
TRBJ1-1,.,.,TRBV9,CASTPWVATNTEAFF,TGTGCCAGCACCCCGTGGGTGGCTACGAACACTGAAGCTTTCTTT
TRBJ1-3,.,few,TRBV6-6,CASRSTGNTIYF,TGTGCCAGCAGGTCGACTGGAAACACCATATATTTT
TRBJ2-3,.,few,TRBV30,CAWSIGFSSTDTQYF,TGTGCCTGGAGTATCGGTTTCTCTAGCACAGATACGCAGTATTTT
TRBJ1-5,.,.,TRBV7-9,CASSLGVDSDGWGNQPQHF,TGTGCCAGCAGCTTAGGCGTTGACTCGGACGGATGGGGCAATCAGCCCCAGCATTTT
TRBJ2-7,.,few,TRBV28,CASSQSSGYSYEQYF,TGTGCCAGCAGCCAAAGTAGCGGTTACTCCTACGAGCAGTACTTC
TRBJ1-1,.,once,TRBV7-9,CASSFDVPRTEAFF,TGTGCCAGCAGCTTCGACGTCCCGAGGACTGAAGCTTTCTTT
TRBJ1-2,TRBD1,few,TRBV10-3,CAISEGQGPRGYTF,TGTGCCATCAGTGAGGGACAGGGTCCTCGGGGCTACACCTTC
TRBJ1-1,.,few,TRBV20-1,CSALTDRAFF,TGCAGTGCCCTGACTGACAGGGCTTTCTTT
TRBJ2-6,.,.,TRBV5-1,CASSLEAGTGANVLTF,TGCGCCAGCAGCTTGGAGGCAGGGACTGGGGCCAACGTCCTGACTTTC
TRBJ2-1,.,.,TRBV11-2,CASRPRGTRIYNEQFF,TGTGCCAGCAGGCCCCGGGGGACTCGAATCTACAATGAGCAGTTCTTC
TRBJ1-1,.,.,TRBV11-2,CASSLGFRFRAFF,TGTGCCAGCAGCTTAGGTTTTCGTTTCAGAGCTTTCTTT
TRBJ1-4,.,.,TRBV15,CATSRVPGNEKLFF,TGTGCCACCAGCAGAGTCCCGGGTAATGAAAAACTGTTTTTT
TRBJ2-3,TRBD2,few,TRBV5-1,CASSLGRLAGGSDTQYF,TGCGCCAGCAGCTTGGGGCGACTAGCGGGAGGATCGGATACGCAGTATTTT
TRBJ2-7,TRBD2,.,TRBV6-5,CASSYNSLAVTYEQYF,TGTGCCAGCAGTTACAATAGCCTAGCGGTTACCTACGAGCAGTACTTC
TRBJ2-1,TRBD2,.,TRBV19,CASSIVGLAGGNSYNEQFF,TGTGCCAGTAGTATAGTCGGGCTAGCGGGGGGCAATTCCTACAATGAGCAGTTCTTC
TRBJ2-3,.,.,TRBV11-2,CASSLGSVNTDTQYF,TGTGCCAGCAGCTTAGGGAGCGTAAACACAGATACGCAGTATTTT
TRBJ1-2,TRBD1,.,TRBV9,CASSLGTGVGYTF,TGTGCCAGCAGCCTTGGGACAGGGGTTGGCTACACCTTC